This T cell receptor beta chain was identified in a study of cytotoxic CD8 clonotypes in ibrutinib-treated CLL. About the study: Responses: 24 partial, 2 complete; after median approximately 70 months, roughly 14 stayed remitted, some twelve progressed. Timing of response sample collection was a median roughly twelve months after treatment start, with a range of 6 to 36. Whole-study results and caveats: The times at which samples were taken varied between sustained-remission and progressing patients.

On this clone itself: Its antigen is currently unknown.

Germline CDR1 is SEHNR and CDR2 is FQNEAQ (reference sequence). V shed 2 bases and J shed 2 bases, with 4 bases lying between them. This CDR3 region has 12 residues. The protocol was immunoSEQ multiplex PCR, while the TCRdb copy is restricted to in-frame clones and leaves out a portion. Counted here are approximately 5,900 clones, around 74% occurring once; the ten biggest clones make up roughly 5.1%. The TCR sequence derives from a human donor with chronic lymphocytic leukemia. The genes are TRBV7-9 and TRBJ2-7; D is unresolved. The material sequenced was PBMCs, taken before ibrutinib treatment. For the CDR3, the DNA is TGTGCCAGCAGCTTATCGGCCTACGAGCAGTACTTC. Protein: CASSLSAYEQYF.